These 18 T cell receptor beta chains came from one sample sequenced in a study of a mutant IDH1 vaccine in newly diagnosed glioma. Clones were read by immunoSEQ multiplex PCR, and TCRdb kept only the in-frame ones, dropping some. The sample holds around 50,000 clones, over 80% seen once. These receptors' antigens are unknown. The sample's time point: week 5, during vaccination. The vaccine gave 300 ug of a 20-mer mutant IDH1 peptide subcutaneously per dose. The sample here was PBMCs, taken from a glioma patient whose treatment included an IDH1 peptide vaccine. The source is a woman in her thirties or forties with glioma.

The chain carries TRBV6-1 and TRBJ1-1; D not certain. Germline V gene sequence: CDR1 MNHNS, CDR2 SASEGT. This CDR3 region has 12 residues. Trimming took off 1 base at V and 6 bases at J, with 6 bases between the two ends. CDR3 DNA sequence: TGTGCCAGCAGTGAAGGACACCCTGAAGCTTTCTTT. This translates into CASSEGHPEAFF.

This clone was seen a few times. This sequence joins TRBV18 and TRBJ1-5, with 7 bases matching TRBD1. Unmatched junction bases numbered 4, after V lost 3 bases and J lost 11 bases. In germline, CDR1 is KGHSH, CDR2 LQKENI. The CDR3 is 12 residues long. The CDR3 DNA follows: TGTGCCAGCTCACCCTCGACAGGGACCCAGCATTTT. As protein: CASSPSTGTQHF.

The chain combines TRBV10-3 with TRBJ2-3; tentative D call: TRBD2 (6 bases). CDR3 length: 12 residues. The V end lost 10 bases, the J end lost 3 bases, and 11 bases lay between the germline ends. The germline gives CDR1 ENHRY, CDR2 SYGVKD. CDR3 nucleotides: TGTGCCACCCAGGAGGGGACAGATACGCAGTATTTT. The encoded protein is CATQEGTDTQYF.

The chain recombines TRBV6-5 with TRBJ2-7; either TRBD1 or TRBD2 may supply D (5 bases each). This CDR3 region has 13 residues. Trimming took off 6 bases at V and 2 bases at J, with 11 bases between the two ends. CDR1 MNHEY and CDR2 SVGAGI come from the germline V gene. The CDR3 here is CASRYRGAYEQYF. The CDR3 nucleotides are TGTGCCAGCAGATACCGAGGGGCCTACGAGCAGTACTTC.

To note about this clone: The junction and the germline gene differ at one end; a read error may be behind it. The DNA for the CDR3 is TGCAGCGTTGTAGCGGGAGCGTCGAATACCGGGGAGCTGTTTTTT. This encodes CSVVAGASNTGELFF. The V gene is TRBV29-1, the J gene TRBJ2-2; TRBD2 matches at 9 bases. The germline gives CDR1 SQVTM, CDR2 ANQGSEA. The CDR3 loop spans 15 amino acids.

V gene TRBV19 combines with J gene TRBJ1-5; TRBD1 agrees at 7 bases. V trimming: 2 bases; J trimming: 4 bases; junction bases outside the gene matches: 5. From germline, CDR1 is LNHDA and CDR2 SQIVND (reference sequence). This CDR3 has 15 amino acids. This CDR3 reads CASSILPGGNQPQHF. The DNA for the CDR3 is TGTGCCAGTAGTATATTACCAGGGGGAAATCAGCCCCAGCATTTT.

The DNA of the CDR3 is TGTGCCAGCAGCCCGGACAGTTACTATGGCTACACCTTC. This encodes CASSPDSYYGYTF. This rearrangement joins TRBV5-8 to TRBJ1-2, with D possibly matching TRBD1 (6 bases). The V gene lost 4 bases and the J gene lost 3 bases, with 10 bases spanning the gap. Germline CDR1 is SGHTS and CDR2 is YDEGEE. This CDR3 is built from 13 residues.

The rearrangement uses TRBV7-9 and TRBJ1-1; D might be TRBD1 (5 bases). CDR1 SEHNR and CDR2 FQNEAQ come from the germline V gene (reference sequence). The ends were cut back, 4 bases at V and 7 bases at J, with 19 bases in the middle. The CDR3 runs to 15 residues. CDR3 amino acids: CASSSTGGRVVEAFF. The CDR3 nucleotides are TGTGCCAGCAGCTCCACCGGTGGCAGGGTGGTTGAAGCTTTCTTT.

The rearrangement links TRBV6-6 to TRBJ2-7; tentative D call: TRBD1 (8 bases). CDR3 length equals 16 residues. V was shortened by 6 bases and J by 2 bases, with 20 bases between the two germline ends. Germline assignment: CDR1 MNHNY and CDR2 SVGAGI (reference sequence). The CDR3, as DNA: TGTGCCAGCAGCCAAGGACAGGGACTAAATACCTACGAGCAGTACTTC. This encodes CASSQGQGLNTYEQYF.

V usage is TRBV6-1 and J usage is TRBJ2-7; 8 bases are a match to TRBD1. Per germline, CDR1 MNHNS and CDR2 SASEGT. CDR3 length: 13 residues. V shed 7 bases, J shed 4 bases, and the junction held 6 bases outside the gene matches. CDR3 nucleotides: TGTGCCAGCATGGGGCAGGGGGCTTACGAGCAGTACTTC. The encoded protein is CASMGQGAYEQYF.

This chain links TRBV9 with TRBJ2-5; D not certain. CDR1 is SGDLS, CDR2 YYNGEE, per germline. CDR3 length equals 13 residues. Trimming stripped 0 bases from V and 9 bases from J, with 12 bases between. DNA for the CDR3: TGTGCCAGCAGCGTAGGCGCCCCTGTGGCCCAGTACTTC. As protein: CASSVGAPVAQYF.

The chain is built from TRBV2 and TRBJ2-6; 9 bases line up with TRBD1. The CDR3 runs 17 residues. The ends lost 7 bases at V and 0 bases at J; junction bases unmatched: 7. Germline CDR1 is SNHLY and CDR2 is FYNNEI. CDR3 in DNA: TGTGCCAGCACCAAGGGACAGGGCCGCTCTGGGGCCAACGTCCTGACTTTC. Translated, it gives CASTKGQGRSGANVLTF.

This clone appeared a single time. The V gene is TRBV6-6, the J gene TRBJ1-1; D remains unclear. The CDR3 consists of 13 residues. Trimming left V 4 bases short and J 7 bases short, with 13 bases between. CDR1 MNHNY and CDR2 SVGAGI come from the germline V gene (reference sequence). CDR3 protein: CASSFSVYYEAFF. CDR3 nucleotides: TGTGCCAGCAGTTTTAGTGTCTATTATGAAGCTTTCTTT.

This rearrangement joins TRBV5-1 to TRBJ1-1; 8 bases match TRBD1. Germline values: CDR1 SGHRS, CDR2 YFSETQ. With 1 base clipped from V and 2 bases from J, the junction kept 4 bases outside the gene matches. CDR3 length equals 15 residues. Here the CDR3 reads CASSLLGTGNTEAFF. The CDR3 DNA reads as TGCGCCAGCAGCTTGCTCGGGACAGGCAACACTGAAGCTTTCTTT.

The chain recombines TRBV27 with TRBJ2-7; D perhaps matches TRBD2 (7 bases). The germline V gene has CDR1 MNHEY and CDR2 SMNVEV (reference sequence). With 5 bases removed from V and 6 bases from J, the gap between germline ends came to 17 bases. This CDR3 has 14 residues. The CDR3, as DNA: TGTGCCAGCAGTGAGAAAGGGGGAGGGAGCGAGCAGTACTTC. Its translation: CASSEKGGGSEQYF.

The chain joins TRBV7-8 to TRBJ2-3; TRBD2 agrees at 10 bases. This CDR3 comprises 16 residues. Germline V gene sequence: CDR1 SGHVS, CDR2 FQNEAQ. The junction had 4 bases not matched to a gene; V was cut back by 4 bases and J by 0 bases. This CDR3 reads CASSSGLARSTDTQYF. In nucleotides, the CDR3 is TGTGCCAGCAGCTCGGGACTAGCGCGAAGCACAGATACGCAGTATTTT.

V gene TRBV5-1 combines with J gene TRBJ2-7, with TRBD1 as a possible D gene (7 bases). Trimming removed 3 bases at V and 4 bases at J, with 17 bases between. The CDR3 length is 15 residues. CDR1 is SGHRS and CDR2 is YFSETQ in the germline V gene. CDR3 DNA: TGCGCCAGCAGCTCTCGTGGAGGGGGCCTATACGAGCAGTACTTC. Amino acids: CASSSRGGGLYEQYF.

The V and J genes are TRBV4-2 and TRBJ2-1; no reliable D call. V lost 4 bases, J lost 8 bases, and 18 bases lay in between. The CDR3 is 15 amino acids. Germline values: CDR1 LGHNA, CDR2 YNFKEQ. The CDR3 coding sequence is TGTGCCAGCAGCCCCAAGGCCACCGGAGTTGATGAGCAGTTCTTC. Residues: CASSPKATGVDEQFF.